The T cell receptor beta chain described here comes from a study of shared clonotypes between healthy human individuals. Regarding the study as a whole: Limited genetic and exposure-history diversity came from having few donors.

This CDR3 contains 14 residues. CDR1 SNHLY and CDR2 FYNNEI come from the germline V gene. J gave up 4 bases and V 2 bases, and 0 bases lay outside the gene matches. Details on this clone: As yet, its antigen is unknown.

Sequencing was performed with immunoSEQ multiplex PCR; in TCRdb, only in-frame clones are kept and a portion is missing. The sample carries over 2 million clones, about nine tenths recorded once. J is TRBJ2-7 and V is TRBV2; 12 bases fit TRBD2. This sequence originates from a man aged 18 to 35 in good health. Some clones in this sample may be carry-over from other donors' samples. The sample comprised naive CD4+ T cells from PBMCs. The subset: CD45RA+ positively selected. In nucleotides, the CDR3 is TGTGCCAGCAGTGAACTAGCGGGAGGGTACGAGCAGTACTTC. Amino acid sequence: CASSELAGGYEQYF.